This T cell receptor (beta chain) was captured in a study of post-analysis software for immune sequencing data. Regarding the study as a whole: TRBV segments more frequent in patients than in controls numbered about 5 and included TRBV5-6, TRBV5-1 and TRBV20-1.

A note on this clonotype: Its cognate antigen is unknown.

Incorporated into the TCR beta cDNA libraries were unique molecular identifiers, which served to reduce PCR and sequencing biases. It was from roughly 1 to 10 million T cells that about 500,000 cDNA molecules came. Using its own MiXCR run on the PCR reads, TCRdb lists one record per CDR3 protein. Here the sample spans fewer than 850,000 distinct CDR3 sequences, 35% to 55% being singletons. Trimming removed 3 bases from V and 1 base from J, with 10 bases in between. The CDR3 spans 13 residues. Germline CDR1 reads SQVTM; CDR2 reads ANQGSEA. The chain is built from TRBV29-1 and TRBJ2-7; D tentatively reads TRBD1 or TRBD2 (5 bases each). The receptor's source is a girl aged 5 to 17 with multiple sclerosis. The sequenced material came from blood. The CDR3 DNA reads TGCAGCGTTGATACCGGGGCTTCCTACGAGCAGTACTTC. Encoded protein: CSVDTGASYEQYF.